Sequencing of this T cell receptor beta chain was carried out in a study of T cell repertoires in cytomegalovirus infection. Germline CDR1 reads SNHLY; CDR2 reads FYNNEI. CDR3 size: 16 residues. Trimming shortened V by 4 bases and J by 0 bases, and 12 bases separated the two germline ends. TCRdb redid the calling of the reads with MiXCR, one entry per CDR3 protein. The data show around 260,000 distinct CDR3 sequences, over 8% seen once. The sequenced sample consisted of PBMCs. The clonotype comes from a human donor in good health (CMV status not recorded). Some clones in this sample may be carry-over from other donors' samples. The chain couples TRBV2 to TRBJ1-4; D perhaps matches TRBD1 (5 bases). CDR3: CASSGRGQATNEKLFF. The DNA for the CDR3 is TGTGCCAGCAGTGGCAGAGGACAAGCAACTAATGAAAAACTGTTTTTT.